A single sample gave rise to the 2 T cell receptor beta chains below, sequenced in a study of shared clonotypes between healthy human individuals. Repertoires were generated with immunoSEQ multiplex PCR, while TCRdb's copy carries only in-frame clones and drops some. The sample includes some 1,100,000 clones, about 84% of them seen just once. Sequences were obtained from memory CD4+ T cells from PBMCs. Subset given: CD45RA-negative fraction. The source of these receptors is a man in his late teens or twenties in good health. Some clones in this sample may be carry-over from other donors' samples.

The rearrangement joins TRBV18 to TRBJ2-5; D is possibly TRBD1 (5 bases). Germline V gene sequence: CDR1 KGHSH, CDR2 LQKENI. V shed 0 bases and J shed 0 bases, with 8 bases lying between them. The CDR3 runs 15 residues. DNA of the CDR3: TGTGCCAGCTCACCACCTAGACAGAACCAAGAGACCCAGTACTTC. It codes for CASSPPRQNQETQYF. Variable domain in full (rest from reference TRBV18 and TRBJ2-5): NAGVMQNPRHLVRRRGQEARLRCSPMKGHSHVYWYRQLPEEGLKFMVYLQKENIIDESGMPKERFSAEFPKEGPSILRIQQVVRGDSAAYFCASSPPRQNQETQYFGPGTRLLVL.

CDR3 in amino acids: CASSADRVYGYTF. CDR3 sequence (DNA): TGCGCCAGCAGCGCGGACAGAGTCTATGGCTACACCTTC. This sequence joins TRBV5-1 and TRBJ1-2; TRBD1 might be the D (6 bases). CDR1 is SGHRS, CDR2 YFSETQ, per germline. Trimming cost V 4 bases and J 4 bases, with 11 bases left between them. The CDR3 has 13 residues. The full variable domain, its missing parts supplied by reference TRBV5-1 and TRBJ1-2, is KAGVTQTPRYLIKTRGQQVTLSCSPISGHRSVSWYQQTPGQGLQFLFEYFSETQRNKGNFPGRFSGRQFSNSRSEMNVSTLELGDSALYLCASSADRVYGYTFGSGTRLTVV.